This TCR beta chain emerged from a study of shared clonotypes between healthy human individuals. Study context: CD4 naive and memory got three plates each, CD8 naive two, CD8 memory one.

Trimming removed 0 bases from V and 2 bases from J, with 9 bases in between. This CDR3 has 15 residues. The germline CDR1 and CDR2 sequences are SGDLS and YYNGEE. Study-wide results and caveats: Non-shared clonotypes displayed generation probabilities falling below those of clonotypes present in all four donors. Naive subsets typically showed greater estimated richness than memory subsets.

This clone was seen once. Its antigen remains unknown. Generated by immunoSEQ multiplex PCR, the TCRdb table keeps only in-frame clones and is missing some. The sample shows 950,000 to 1,100,000 clones, around 76% of them seen only once. This sequence was found in a man younger than 35 in good health. The genes are TRBV9 and TRBJ1-5, with D tentatively TRBD1 (5 bases). Sequences were obtained from memory CD4+ T cells sorted from blood. Subset given: CD45RA-negative fraction. CDR3 sequence reads: CASSVAPTGNQPQHF. In nucleotides, the CDR3 is TGTGCCAGCAGCGTAGCCCCGACAGGCAATCAGCCCCAGCATTTT.